The 14 T cell receptor beta chains listed next were all sequenced from one sample in a study of early T cells in non-severe SARS-CoV-2 infection. In TCRdb, the 5' RACE reads were re-called with MiXCR into one record per CDR3 protein. The repertoire consists of roughly 70,000 distinct CDR3 sequences, with roughly 21% occurring once and the leading ten covering 16%. The source material was whole blood, sampled at baseline. These receptors were collected from an adult who was a healthcare worker with PCR-confirmed SARS-CoV-2 infection or an uninfected control (not recorded which).

The rearrangement joins TRBV30 to TRBJ2-3; D not resolved. This CDR3 has 11 residues. The germline V and J ends were trimmed by 0 bases and 6 bases, with 4 bases remaining between them. Germline loops: CDR1 GTSNPN, CDR2 SVGIG (reference sequence). Here the CDR3 DNA reads TGTGCCTGGAGTGTTGGGGATACGCAGTATTTT. As protein: CAWSVGDTQYF.

J is TRBJ2-3 and V is TRBV3-1; the match to TRBD2 covers 10 bases. Germline CDR1 LGHDT, CDR2 YNNKEL (reference sequence). V dropped 6 bases and J dropped 2; count of bases not matched to a gene: 5. CDR3 length: 15 amino acids. In nucleotides, the CDR3 is TGTGCCAGCAGTCTTACTAGCGGGGTCACAGATACGCAGTATTTT. Protein product: CASSLTSGVTDTQYF.

The rearrangement joins TRBV7-2 to TRBJ2-5, with TRBD2 matching 11 bases. V dropped 0 bases and J dropped 2; count of bases not matched to a gene: 2. The germline V gene encodes CDR1 SGHTA and CDR2 FQGNSA. The CDR3 contains 16 residues. The CDR3 spells CASSLAASGGQETQYF. CDR3 in DNA: TGTGCCAGCAGCTTAGCGGCTAGCGGGGGGCAAGAGACCCAGTACTTC.

The chain recombines TRBV5-1 with TRBJ2-1; D not certain. CDR1 and CDR2 from the germline V gene are SGHRS and YFSETQ. With 4 bases removed from V and 8 bases from J, the gap between germline ends came to 19 bases. The CDR3 spans 15 residues. CDR3 nucleotides: TGCGCCAGCAGCCACCCCCAGTCGAGATTCGATGAGCAGTTCTTC. It yields the protein CASSHPQSRFDEQFF.

As to this clonotype: A read error may produce the germline difference seen at one junction end. The rearrangement links TRBV5-5 to TRBJ1-4, with 11 bases aligning to TRBD1. In germline, CDR1 is SGHKS, CDR2 YYEKEE (reference sequence). The CDR3 totals 19 residues. The CDR3 loop reads CASSRGDLGQGASKEKLFF. The CDR3, as DNA: TGTGCCAGCAGCCGCGGAGACTTAGGACAGGGGGCGTCTAAGGAAAAACTGTTTTTT.

The CDR3 DNA reads TGTGCCAGCATGGCAGAGAAAGTGAACACTGAAGCTTTCTTT. It encodes CASMAEKVNTEAFF. This chain links TRBV2 with TRBJ1-1; D gene ambiguous. Germline V gives CDR1 SNHLY, CDR2 FYNNEI. Trimming removed 7 bases from V and 0 bases from J, with 12 bases in between. CDR3 size: 14 residues.

This clonotype was counted a few times. The chain links TRBV4-1 to TRBJ1-5; possibly TRBD1 for D (6 bases). Between the trimmed V and J ends, which lost 0 bases and 0 bases, there was a span of 15 bases. This CDR3 is built from 18 residues. Germline V CDR1 and CDR2: MGHRA, YSYEKL. The CDR3 protein is CASSQDLTDSNSNQPQHF. Written as DNA, the CDR3 is TGCGCCAGCAGCCAAGATTTGACGGACAGTAATAGCAATCAGCCCCAGCATTTT.

The V call is TRBV20-1, the J call TRBJ2-1; tentative D call: TRBD2 (5 bases). The V gene lost 0 bases and the J gene lost 4 bases, with 10 bases spanning the gap. CDR3 length: 14 amino acids. CDR1 DFQATT and CDR2 SNEGSKA come from the germline V gene (reference sequence). CDR3 bases: TGCAGTGCTAGAGATCAGCTAGCTTACAATGAGCAGTTCTTC. It translates to CSARDQLAYNEQFF.

This clonotype was detected a few times. The chain uses TRBV10-1 and TRBJ2-5, with D perhaps TRBD1 or TRBD2 (6 bases each). This CDR3 is built from 17 residues. Trimming stripped 7 bases from V and 5 bases from J, with 26 bases between. Germline CDR1 WNHNN, CDR2 SYGVQD (reference sequence). The CDR3, as DNA: TGCGCCAGCATTGGAAAGGGGGGAAAGTGGGTTTCGGAGACCCAGTACTTC. This sequence encodes CASIGKGGKWVSETQYF.

This clonotype was seen a few times. This chain connects TRBV7-6 to TRBJ2-3; 13 nucleotides agree with TRBD2. This CDR3 is 17 amino acids long. J lost 2 bases, V lost 5 bases, and 7 bases had no gene match. Germline CDR1 SGHVS, CDR2 FNYEAQ. The CDR3 sequence is CASSIQTSGGITDTQYF. As DNA, the CDR3 is TGTGCCAGCAGCATTCAGACTAGCGGGGGGATCACAGATACGCAGTATTTT.

This clonotype appeared a few times. The chain carries TRBV20-1 and TRBJ1-1; TRBD1 is a possible D gene (6 bases). The CDR3 has 14 residues. Germline CDR1 is DFQATT and CDR2 is SNEGSKA (reference sequence). Trimming took 6 bases from V and 0 from J, leaving 14 bases between them. The CDR3 loop is CSAKPGAMNTEAFF. CDR3 in DNA: TGCAGTGCCAAACCAGGGGCAATGAACACTGAAGCTTTCTTT.

This chain links TRBV12-5 with TRBJ2-3, with TRBD1 identical over 8 bases. CDR3 length equals 14 residues. Germline V CDR1 and CDR2: LGHNT, FRNRAP. J gave up 1 base and V 6 bases, and 3 bases lay outside the gene matches. This chain's CDR3 is CASGLDRGTDTQYF. As DNA, the CDR3 is TGTGCTAGTGGACTGGACAGGGGCACAGATACGCAGTATTTT. Supplemented by reference TRBV12-5 and TRBJ2-3, the full variable domain reads DARVTQTPRHKVTEMGQEVTMRCQPILGHNTVFWYRQTMMQGLELLAYFRNRAPLDDSGMPKDRFSAEMPDATLATLKIQPSEPRDSAVYFCASGLDRGTDTQYFGPGTRLTVL.

This clonotype was recorded a few times. J is TRBJ2-2 and V is TRBV2; D is possibly TRBD1 (5 bases). The CDR3 totals 16 residues. V was shortened by 2 bases and J by 1 base, with 11 bases between the two germline ends. CDR1 is SNHLY, CDR2 FYNNEI, per germline. The CDR3 spells CASSEQGTRNTGELFF. The CDR3 DNA reads TGTGCCAGCAGTGAACAGGGTACCCGGAACACCGGGGAGCTGTTTTTT.

The chain combines TRBV6-4 with TRBJ1-2, with unresolved D. Per the germline V gene, CDR1 is MRHNA and CDR2 is SNTAGT. The CDR3 has 15 residues. V lost 5 bases to trimming and J lost 4 bases, with 17 bases between them. The CDR3 protein is CASSPDANPFYGYTF. CDR3 in DNA: TGTGCCAGCAGTCCGGACGCGAACCCCTTCTATGGCTACACCTTC.